The text below deals with one T cell receptor beta chain. The data are from a study of blood T cell repertoires in COVID-19. Across the whole study: PBMCs, B-cell-depleted T cells, or T cells were the source of the cDNA or gDNA that made up the material.

Methods used by the authors: Estimated nucleated cell counts came from reference gene primer amplification. Measured with immunoSEQ multiplex PCR; TCRdb has only the in-frame clones, and not every one. V, J and clone size are taken as reported in that table, and D and trimming were inferred from the DNA itself. The data show more than 40,000 clones, approximately 78% seen once. The receptor comes from a human donor with acute or convalescent COVID-19. The donor label of this sample is uncertain. The specimen sequenced was peripheral blood.

The CDR3 reads CASSVTSGSYNEQFF. As DNA, the CDR3 is TGTGCCAGCAGCGTCACTAGCGGATCCTACAATGAGCAGTTCTTC. V usage is TRBV9 and J usage is TRBJ2-1, with 8 bases that match TRBD2. The CDR3 has 15 residues. CDR1 is SGDLS and CDR2 is YYNGEE in the germline V gene. V lost 2 bases, J lost 1 base, and 2 bases stayed unmatched.